This TCR beta chain is from a study of read filtering for tumor transcriptome and immune sequencing. Study summary: Patients were 17 male and some 13 female, mean age around 70 years, range about 47 to 85. Per sample, TCR-region reads ranged about 4.05 to 11 million by IR-seq, roughly 85 to 1,300 by RNA-seq. After DNase treatment, RNA was made into whole-transcriptome libraries.

This clonotype was detected only a few times. Sampling of bone marrow took place during active disease in every patient. The library was built from about 400 ng RNA with molecular barcoded adaptors for alpha/delta and beta/gamma chains. MiXCR, applied by TCRdb to the reads, yields one record per CDR3 protein. Of about 38,000 distinct CDR3 sequences in the sample, roughly 13% were seen once. V lost 3 bases and J lost 6, with 14 bases in between. The CDR3 runs to 15 residues. Germline V CDR1 and CDR2: KGHDR, SFDVKD. Sequenced input: a population of CD138-negative cells sorted from bone marrow. This receptor was obtained from a donor aged 40 or over with multiple myeloma. The chain joins TRBV24-1 to TRBJ1-3, with D maybe TRBD1 (6 bases). CDR3 sequence (DNA): TGTGCCACCAGTGATAGCAGGGCAGGGGTAAACACCATATATTTT. It is translated as CATSDSRAGVNTIYF.